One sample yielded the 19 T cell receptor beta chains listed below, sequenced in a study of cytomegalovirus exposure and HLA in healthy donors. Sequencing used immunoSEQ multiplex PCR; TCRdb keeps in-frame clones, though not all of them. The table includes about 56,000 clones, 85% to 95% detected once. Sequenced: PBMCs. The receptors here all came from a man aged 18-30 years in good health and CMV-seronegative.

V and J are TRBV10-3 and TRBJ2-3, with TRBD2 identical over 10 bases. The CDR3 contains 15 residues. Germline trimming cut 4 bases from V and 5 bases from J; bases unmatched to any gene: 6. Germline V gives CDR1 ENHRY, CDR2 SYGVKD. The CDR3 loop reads CAISASSGRGDTQYF. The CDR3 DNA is TGTGCCATCAGTGCGTCTAGCGGGAGAGGAGATACGCAGTATTTT.

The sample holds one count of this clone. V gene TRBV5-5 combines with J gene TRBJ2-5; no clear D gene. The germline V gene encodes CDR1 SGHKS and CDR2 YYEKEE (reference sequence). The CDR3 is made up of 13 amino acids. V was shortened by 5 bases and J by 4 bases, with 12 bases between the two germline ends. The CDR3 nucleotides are TGTGCCAGCAGACCGTTAGCTACAGAGACCCAGTACTTC. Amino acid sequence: CASRPLATETQYF.

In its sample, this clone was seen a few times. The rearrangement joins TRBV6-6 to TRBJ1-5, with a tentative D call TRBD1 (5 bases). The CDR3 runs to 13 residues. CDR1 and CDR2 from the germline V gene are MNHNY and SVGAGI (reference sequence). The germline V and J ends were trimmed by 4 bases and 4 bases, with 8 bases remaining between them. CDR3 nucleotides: TGTGCCAGCAGTTCGGGGGAAAATCAGCCCCAGCATTTT. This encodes CASSSGENQPQHF.

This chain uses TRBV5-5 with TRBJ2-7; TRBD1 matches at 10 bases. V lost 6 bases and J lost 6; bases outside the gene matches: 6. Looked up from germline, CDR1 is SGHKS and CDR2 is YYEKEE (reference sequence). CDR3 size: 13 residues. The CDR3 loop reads CASNRDRGFEQYF. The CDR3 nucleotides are TGTGCCAGCAACCGGGACAGGGGCTTCGAGCAGTACTTC.

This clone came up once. The CDR3 DNA follows: TGCGCCAGCAGCCAAGAGGGCGGGCAGCCCCAGCATTTT. Protein sequence: CASSQEGGQPQHF. The chain couples TRBV4-1 to TRBJ1-5; D remains unclear. Germline lookup yields CDR1 MGHRA and CDR2 YSYEKL. This CDR3 is built from 13 residues. V lost 0 bases to trimming and J lost 7 bases, with 7 bases between them.

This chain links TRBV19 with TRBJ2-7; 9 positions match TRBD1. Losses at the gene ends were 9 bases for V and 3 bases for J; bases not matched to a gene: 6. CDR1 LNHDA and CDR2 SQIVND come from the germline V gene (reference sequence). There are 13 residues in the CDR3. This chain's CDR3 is CASGGQGFYEQYF. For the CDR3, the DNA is TGTGCCAGCGGGGGACAGGGATTCTACGAGCAGTACTTC.

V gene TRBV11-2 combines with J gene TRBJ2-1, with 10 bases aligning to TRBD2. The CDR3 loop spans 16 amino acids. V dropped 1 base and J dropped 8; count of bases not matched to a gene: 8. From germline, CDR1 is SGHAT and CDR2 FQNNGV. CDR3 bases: TGTGCCAGCAGCTTAGGGGCTAGCGGGAGATGGGATGAGCAGTTCTTC. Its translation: CASSLGASGRWDEQFF.

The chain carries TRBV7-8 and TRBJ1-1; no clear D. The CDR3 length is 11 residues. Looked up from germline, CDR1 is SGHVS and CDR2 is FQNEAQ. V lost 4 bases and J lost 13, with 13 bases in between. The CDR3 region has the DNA TGTGCCAGCAGCTCCGATGGGCGGGATTTCTTT. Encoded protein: CASSSDGRDFF.

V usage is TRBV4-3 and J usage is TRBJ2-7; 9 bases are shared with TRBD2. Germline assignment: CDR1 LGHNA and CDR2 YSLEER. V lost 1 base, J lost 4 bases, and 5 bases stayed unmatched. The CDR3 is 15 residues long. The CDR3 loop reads CASSQAIAGAYEQYF. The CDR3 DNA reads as TGCGCCAGCAGCCAAGCGATAGCGGGAGCGTACGAGCAGTACTTC.

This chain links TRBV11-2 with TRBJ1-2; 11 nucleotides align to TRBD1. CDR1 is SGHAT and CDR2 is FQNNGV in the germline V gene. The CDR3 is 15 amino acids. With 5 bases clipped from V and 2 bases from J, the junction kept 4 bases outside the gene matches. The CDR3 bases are TGTGCCAGCAGCCTGGACAGGGGGCGCAACTATGGCTACACCTTC. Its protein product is CASSLDRGRNYGYTF.

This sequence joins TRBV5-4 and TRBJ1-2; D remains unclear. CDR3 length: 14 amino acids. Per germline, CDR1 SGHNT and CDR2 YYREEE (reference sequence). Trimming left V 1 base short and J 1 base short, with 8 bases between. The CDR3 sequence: CASSLRRINYGYTF. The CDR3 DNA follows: TGTGCCAGCAGCTTGCGGAGGATTAACTATGGCTACACCTTC.

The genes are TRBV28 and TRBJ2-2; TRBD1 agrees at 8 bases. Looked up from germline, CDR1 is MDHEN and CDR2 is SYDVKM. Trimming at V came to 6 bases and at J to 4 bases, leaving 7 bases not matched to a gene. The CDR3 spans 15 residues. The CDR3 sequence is CASRDGQGGTGELFF. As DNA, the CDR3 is TGTGCCAGCAGGGACGGACAGGGAGGCACCGGGGAGCTGTTTTTT.

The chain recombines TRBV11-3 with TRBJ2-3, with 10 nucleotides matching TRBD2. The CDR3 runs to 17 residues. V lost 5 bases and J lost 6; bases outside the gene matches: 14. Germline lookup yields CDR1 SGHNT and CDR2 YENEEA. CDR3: CASSARTSGKGGDTQYF. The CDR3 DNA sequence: TGTGCCAGCAGCGCCAGGACTAGCGGTAAAGGAGGGGATACGCAGTATTTT.

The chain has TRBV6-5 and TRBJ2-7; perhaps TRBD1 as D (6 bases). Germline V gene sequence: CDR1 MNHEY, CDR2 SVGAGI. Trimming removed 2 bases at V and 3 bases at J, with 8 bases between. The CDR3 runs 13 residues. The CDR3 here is CASSYDRHYEQYF. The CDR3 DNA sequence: TGTGCCAGCAGTTACGACAGGCACTACGAGCAGTACTTC.

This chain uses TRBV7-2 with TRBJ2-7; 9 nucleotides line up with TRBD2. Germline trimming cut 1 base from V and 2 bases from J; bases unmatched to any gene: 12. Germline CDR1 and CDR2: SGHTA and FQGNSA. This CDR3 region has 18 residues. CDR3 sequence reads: CASSLGSSGTSNTYEQYF. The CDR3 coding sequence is TGTGCCAGCAGCTTAGGGTCTAGCGGGACCTCAAATACCTACGAGCAGTACTTC.

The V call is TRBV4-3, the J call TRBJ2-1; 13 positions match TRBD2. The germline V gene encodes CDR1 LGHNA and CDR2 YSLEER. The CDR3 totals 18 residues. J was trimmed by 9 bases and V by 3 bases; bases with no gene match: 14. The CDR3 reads CASSQLAGLAGTESEQFF. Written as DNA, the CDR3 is TGCGCCAGCAGCCAGTTAGCGGGACTAGCGGGAACAGAGAGTGAGCAGTTCTTC.

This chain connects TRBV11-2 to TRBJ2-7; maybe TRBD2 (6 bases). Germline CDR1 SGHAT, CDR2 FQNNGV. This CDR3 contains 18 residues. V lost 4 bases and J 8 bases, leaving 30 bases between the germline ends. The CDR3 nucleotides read TGTGCCAGCAGCTCACACCGGGAATTAGCGGAAACGCCTATGAAGCAGTACTTC. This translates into CASSSHRELAETPMKQYF.

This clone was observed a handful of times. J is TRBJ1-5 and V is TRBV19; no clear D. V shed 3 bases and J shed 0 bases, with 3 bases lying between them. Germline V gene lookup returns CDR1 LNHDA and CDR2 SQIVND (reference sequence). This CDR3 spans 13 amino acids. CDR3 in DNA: TGTGCCAGTAGTATGGCTAGCAATCAGCCCCAGCATTTT. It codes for CASSMASNQPQHF.

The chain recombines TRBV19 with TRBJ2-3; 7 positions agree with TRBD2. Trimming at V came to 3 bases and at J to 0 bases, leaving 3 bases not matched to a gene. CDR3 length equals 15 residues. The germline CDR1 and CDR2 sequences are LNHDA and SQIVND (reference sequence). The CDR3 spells CASSIGRESTDTQYF. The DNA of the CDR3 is TGTGCCAGTAGTATCGGGCGGGAGAGCACAGATACGCAGTATTTT.